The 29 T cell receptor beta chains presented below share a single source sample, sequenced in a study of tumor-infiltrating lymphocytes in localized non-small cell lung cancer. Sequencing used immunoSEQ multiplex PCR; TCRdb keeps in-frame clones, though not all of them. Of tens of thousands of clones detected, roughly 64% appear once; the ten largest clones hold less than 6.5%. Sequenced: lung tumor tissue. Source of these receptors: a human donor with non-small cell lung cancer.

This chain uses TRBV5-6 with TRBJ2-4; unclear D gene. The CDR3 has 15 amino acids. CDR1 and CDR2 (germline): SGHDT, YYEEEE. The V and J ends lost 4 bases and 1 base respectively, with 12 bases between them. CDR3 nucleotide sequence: TGTGCCAGCAGCCCCGATTGGACGGCCAAAAACATTCAGTACTTC. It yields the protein CASSPDWTAKNIQYF.

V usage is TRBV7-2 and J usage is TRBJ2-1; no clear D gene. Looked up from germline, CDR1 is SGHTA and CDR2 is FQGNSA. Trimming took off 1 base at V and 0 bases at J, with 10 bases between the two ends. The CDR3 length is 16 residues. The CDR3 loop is CASSLEAVTSYNEQFF. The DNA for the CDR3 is TGTGCCAGCAGCTTAGAGGCCGTAACCTCCTACAATGAGCAGTTCTTC.

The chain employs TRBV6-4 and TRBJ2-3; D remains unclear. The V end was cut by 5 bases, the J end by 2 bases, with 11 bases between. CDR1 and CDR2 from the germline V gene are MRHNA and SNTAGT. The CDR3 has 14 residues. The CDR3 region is CASSLDGSTDTQYF. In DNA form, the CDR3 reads TGTGCCAGCAGTCTGGACGGCTCCACAGATACGCAGTATTTT.

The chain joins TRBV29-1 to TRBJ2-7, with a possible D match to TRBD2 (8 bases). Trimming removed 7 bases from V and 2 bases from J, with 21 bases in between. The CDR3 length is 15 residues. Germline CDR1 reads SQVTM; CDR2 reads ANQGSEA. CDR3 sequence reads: CSGGGHRGGAYEQYF. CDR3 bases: TGCAGCGGCGGGGGGCACAGGGGTGGGGCCTACGAGCAGTACTTC.

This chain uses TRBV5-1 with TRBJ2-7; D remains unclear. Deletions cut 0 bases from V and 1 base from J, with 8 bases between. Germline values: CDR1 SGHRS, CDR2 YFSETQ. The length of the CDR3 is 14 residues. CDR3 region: CASSLDSDSYEQYF. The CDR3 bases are TGCGCCAGCAGCTTGGACAGTGATTCCTACGAGCAGTACTTC.

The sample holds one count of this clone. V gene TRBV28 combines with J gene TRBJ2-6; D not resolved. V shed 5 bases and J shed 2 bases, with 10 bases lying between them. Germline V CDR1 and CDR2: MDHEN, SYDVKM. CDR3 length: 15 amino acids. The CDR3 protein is CASSRNSAGANVLTF. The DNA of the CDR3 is TGTGCCAGCAGTCGGAACAGTGCTGGGGCCAACGTCCTGACTTTC. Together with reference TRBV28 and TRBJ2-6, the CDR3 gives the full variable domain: DVKVTQSSRYLVKRTGEKVFLECVQDMDHENMFWYRQDPGLGLRLIYFSYDVKMKEKGDIPEGYSVSREKKERFSLILESASTNQTSMYLCASSRNSAGANVLTFGAGSRLTVL.

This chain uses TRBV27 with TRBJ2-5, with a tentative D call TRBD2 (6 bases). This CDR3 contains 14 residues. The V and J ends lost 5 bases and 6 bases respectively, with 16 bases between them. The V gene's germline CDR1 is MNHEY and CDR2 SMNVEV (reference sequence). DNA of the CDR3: TGTGCCAGCAGTCTGAAGGGACTCTGGCAGACCCAGTACTTC. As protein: CASSLKGLWQTQYF.

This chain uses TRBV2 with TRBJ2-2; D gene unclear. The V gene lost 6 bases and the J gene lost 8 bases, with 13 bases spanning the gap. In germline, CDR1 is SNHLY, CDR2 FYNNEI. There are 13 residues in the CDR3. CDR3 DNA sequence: TGTGCCAGCAGGCCCTACCTGGAGGGGGAGCTGTTTTTT. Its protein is CASRPYLEGELFF.

DNA of the CDR3: TGCGCCAGCAGCCGATTAACCTCCCACAGGGGGGACACTGAAGCTTTCTTT. Translated: CASSRLTSHRGDTEAFF. The genes are TRBV23-1 and TRBJ1-1; 8 bases are a match to TRBD1. TRBV23-1 carries the ORF label, with uncertain function. The CDR3 length is 17 residues. Trimming removed 6 bases from V and 3 bases from J; junction bases left unmatched: 15.

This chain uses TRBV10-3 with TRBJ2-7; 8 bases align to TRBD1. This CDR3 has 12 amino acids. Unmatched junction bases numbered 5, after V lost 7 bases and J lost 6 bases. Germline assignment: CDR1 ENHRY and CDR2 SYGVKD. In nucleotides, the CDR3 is TGTGCCATCAAAGGACAGGGCCCCGAGCAGTACTTC. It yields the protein CAIKGQGPEQYF.

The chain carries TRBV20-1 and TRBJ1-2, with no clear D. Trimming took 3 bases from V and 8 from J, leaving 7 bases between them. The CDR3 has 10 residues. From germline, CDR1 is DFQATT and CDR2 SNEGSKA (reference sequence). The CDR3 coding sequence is TGCAGTGCTAGTGGGATAGGCTACACCTTC. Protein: CSASGIGYTF.

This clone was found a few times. The CDR3 nucleotides are TGTGCCAGCTCCCGAGGGCGAGGCAATGAGCAGTTCTTC. As protein: CASSRGRGNEQFF. The chain uses TRBV18 and TRBJ2-1, with D perhaps matching TRBD2 (5 bases). Germline CDR1 reads KGHSH; CDR2 reads LQKENI. The V end lost 6 bases, the J end lost 6 bases, and 12 bases lay between the germline ends. The CDR3 totals 13 residues.

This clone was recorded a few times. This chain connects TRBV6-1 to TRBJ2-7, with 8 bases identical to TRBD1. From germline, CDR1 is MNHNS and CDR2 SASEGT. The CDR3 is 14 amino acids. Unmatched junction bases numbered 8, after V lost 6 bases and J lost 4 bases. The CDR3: CASRLGQASYEQYF. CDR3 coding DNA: TGTGCCAGCAGATTGGGACAGGCCTCATACGAGCAGTACTTC.

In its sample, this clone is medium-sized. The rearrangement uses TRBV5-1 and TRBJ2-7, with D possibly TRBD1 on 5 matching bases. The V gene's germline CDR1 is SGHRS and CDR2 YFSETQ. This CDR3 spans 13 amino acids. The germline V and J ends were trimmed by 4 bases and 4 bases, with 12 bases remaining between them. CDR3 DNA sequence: TGCGCCAGCAGCGGACACGAACCTTACGAGCAGTACTTC. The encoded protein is CASSGHEPYEQYF.

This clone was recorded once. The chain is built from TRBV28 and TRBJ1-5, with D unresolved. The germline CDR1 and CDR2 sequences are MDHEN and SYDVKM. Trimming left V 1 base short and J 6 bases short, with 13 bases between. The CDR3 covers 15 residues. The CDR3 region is CASSLYRVSGQPQHF. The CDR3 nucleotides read TGTGCCAGCAGTTTATACCGGGTATCGGGTCAGCCCCAGCATTTT. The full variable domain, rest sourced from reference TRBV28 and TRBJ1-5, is DVKVTQSSRYLVKRTGEKVFLECVQDMDHENMFWYRQDPGLGLRLIYFSYDVKMKEKGDIPEGYSVSREKKERFSLILESASTNQTSMYLCASSLYRVSGQPQHFGDGTRLSIL.

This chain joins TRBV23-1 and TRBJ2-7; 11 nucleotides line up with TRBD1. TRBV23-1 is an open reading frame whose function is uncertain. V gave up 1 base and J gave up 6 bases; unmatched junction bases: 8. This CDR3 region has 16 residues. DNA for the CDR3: TGCGCCAGCAGTCAATATGACCGGGACAGGGGGGTCGAGCAGTACTTC. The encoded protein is CASSQYDRDRGVEQYF.

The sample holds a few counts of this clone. The DNA for the CDR3 is TGTGCCAGCTCACCAGGGTCCGCACCGGGACTAGCGGGAAACAATGAGCAGTTCTTC. Protein: CASSPGSAPGLAGNNEQFF. The chain couples TRBV18 to TRBJ2-1, with 13 bases identical to TRBD2. The CDR3 is 19 residues long. Germline-derived CDR1 and CDR2 are KGHSH and LQKENI. The junction had 12 bases not matched to a gene; V was cut back by 2 bases and J by 5 bases.

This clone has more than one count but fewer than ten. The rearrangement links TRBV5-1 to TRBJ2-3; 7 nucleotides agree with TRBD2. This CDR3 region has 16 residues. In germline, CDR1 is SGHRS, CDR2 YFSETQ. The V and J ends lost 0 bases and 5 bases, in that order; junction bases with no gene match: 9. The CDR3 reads CASSLDGAGVGDTQYF. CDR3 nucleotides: TGCGCCAGCAGCTTGGACGGCGCGGGAGTAGGAGATACGCAGTATTTT.

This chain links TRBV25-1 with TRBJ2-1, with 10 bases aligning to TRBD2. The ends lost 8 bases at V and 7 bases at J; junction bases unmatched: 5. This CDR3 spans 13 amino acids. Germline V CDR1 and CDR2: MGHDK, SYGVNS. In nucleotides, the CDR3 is TGTGCCAGCCTCGGACTAGCGGTGAATGAGCAGTTCTTC. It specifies CASLGLAVNEQFF.

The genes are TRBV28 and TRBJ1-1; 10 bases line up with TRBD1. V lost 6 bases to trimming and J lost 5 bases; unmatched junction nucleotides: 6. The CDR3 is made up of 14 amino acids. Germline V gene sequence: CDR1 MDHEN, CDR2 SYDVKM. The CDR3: CASRRQGARTEAFF. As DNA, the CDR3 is TGTGCCAGCAGGCGACAGGGGGCTCGAACTGAAGCTTTCTTT. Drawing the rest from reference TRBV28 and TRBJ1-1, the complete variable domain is DVKVTQSSRYLVKRTGEKVFLECVQDMDHENMFWYRQDPGLGLRLIYFSYDVKMKEKGDIPEGYSVSREKKERFSLILESASTNQTSMYLCASRRQGARTEAFFGQGTRLTVV.

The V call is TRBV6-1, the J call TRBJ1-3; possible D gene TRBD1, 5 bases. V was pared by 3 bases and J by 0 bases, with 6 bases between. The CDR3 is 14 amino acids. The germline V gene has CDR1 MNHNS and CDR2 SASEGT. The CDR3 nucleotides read TGTGCCAGCAGTGACAGGGCCTCTGGAAACACCATATATTTT. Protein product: CASSDRASGNTIYF.

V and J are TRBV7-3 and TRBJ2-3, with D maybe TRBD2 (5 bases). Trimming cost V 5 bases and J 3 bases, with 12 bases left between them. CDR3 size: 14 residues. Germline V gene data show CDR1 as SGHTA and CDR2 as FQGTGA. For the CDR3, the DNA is TGTGCCAGCAGCGCGGGCCTGCAAACAGATACGCAGTATTTT. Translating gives CASSAGLQTDTQYF.

The DNA of the CDR3 is TGCAGCGTTGAAGCTCACGGTCACAGGGACAACGAGCAGTACTTC. As protein: CSVEAHGHRDNEQYF. The chain combines TRBV29-1 with TRBJ2-7; D is perhaps TRBD1 (6 bases). The CDR3 is made up of 15 amino acids. Trimming removed 1 base at V and 5 bases at J, with 18 bases between. Germline CDR1 reads SQVTM; CDR2 reads ANQGSEA.

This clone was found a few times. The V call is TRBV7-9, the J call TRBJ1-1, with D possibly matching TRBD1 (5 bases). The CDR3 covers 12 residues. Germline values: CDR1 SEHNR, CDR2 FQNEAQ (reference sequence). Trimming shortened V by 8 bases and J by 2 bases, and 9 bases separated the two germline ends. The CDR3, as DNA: TGTGCCAGCTCGACAGCTAACACTGAAGCTTTCTTT. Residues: CASSTANTEAFF.

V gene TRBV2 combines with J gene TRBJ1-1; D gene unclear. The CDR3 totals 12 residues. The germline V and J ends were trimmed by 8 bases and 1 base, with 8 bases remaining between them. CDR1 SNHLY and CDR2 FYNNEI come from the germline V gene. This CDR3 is CASRTQNTEAFF. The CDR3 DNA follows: TGTGCCAGCCGAACACAGAACACTGAAGCTTTCTTT.

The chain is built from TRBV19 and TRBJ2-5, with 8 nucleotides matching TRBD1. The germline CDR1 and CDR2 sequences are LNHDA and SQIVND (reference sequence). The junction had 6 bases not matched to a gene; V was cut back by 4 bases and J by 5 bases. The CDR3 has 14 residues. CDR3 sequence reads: CASSRNRGSETQYF. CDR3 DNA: TGTGCCAGTAGTAGAAACAGGGGGTCGGAGACCCAGTACTTC.

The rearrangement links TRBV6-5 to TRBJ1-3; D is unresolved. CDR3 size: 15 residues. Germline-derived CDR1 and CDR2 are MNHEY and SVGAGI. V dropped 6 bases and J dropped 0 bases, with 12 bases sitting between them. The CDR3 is CASRREGSSGNTIYF. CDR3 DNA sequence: TGTGCCAGCAGACGGGAGGGTTCCTCTGGAAACACCATATATTTT.

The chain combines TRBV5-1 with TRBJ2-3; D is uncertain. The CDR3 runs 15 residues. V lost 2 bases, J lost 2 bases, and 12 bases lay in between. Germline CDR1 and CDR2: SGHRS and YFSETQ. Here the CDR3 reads CASSFASHFTDTQYF. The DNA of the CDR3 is TGCGCCAGCAGCTTCGCCAGCCATTTCACAGATACGCAGTATTTT.

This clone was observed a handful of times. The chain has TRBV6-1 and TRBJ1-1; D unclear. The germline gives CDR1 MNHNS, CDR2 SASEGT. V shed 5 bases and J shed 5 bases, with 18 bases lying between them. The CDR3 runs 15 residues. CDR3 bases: TGTGCCAGCAGTACCCGTTGGGGTCCCGGGACTGAAGCTTTCTTT. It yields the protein CASSTRWGPGTEAFF.